Below, one TCR beta chain is given with its context. Its antigen is still unknown. V trimming: 6 bases; J trimming: 2 bases; junction bases outside the gene matches: 3. Germline-derived CDR1 and CDR2 are MNHNS and SASEGT. The CDR3 is 15 amino acids. The sample is drawn from a study of T and B cells in COVID-19 patients. Study in general: Peripheral blood came from COVID-19 patients with active infection or after recovery. Findings and caveats of the study: The recovered cohort had thousands of exclusive TCR clusters, including around 34 low generation probability clusters. Patients with COVID-19 reportedly showed strongly skewed T cell receptor beta variable and joining gene usage. Early severe-case samples and blood from mildly ill patients during symptoms were in short supply.

TRB rearrangements were amplified by multiplex PCR with BIOMED2 TRB-A/B primers. MiXCR, run by TCRdb on the multiplex PCR reads, gives a single entry per CDR3 protein. The data show around 30,000 distinct CDR3 sequences, around a third seen once. Blood genomic DNA input for TRB amplification was about 250-550 ng. The J gene is TRBJ1-5, the V gene TRBV6-1; 11 nucleotides agree with TRBD1. The clonotype originates from a human donor who had recovered from COVID-19. Input material: blood. The CDR3 DNA sequence: TGTGCCAGCAGGGGGACAGGGGGAGGCAATCAGCCCCAGCATTTT. Translated, it gives CASRGTGGGNQPQHF.